A selection of T cell receptor beta chains follows, all from one sample in a study of human T cells and chemical hapten exposure. In TCRdb, the RACE reads were re-called with MiXCR into one record per CDR3 protein. The table has about 80,000 distinct CDR3 sequences, around 15% seen once; the top ten hold around 4.2%. The sample here was whole blood, taken in connection with sensitization to the hapten diphenylcyclopropenone (DPC). These receptors all come from a woman in her fifties or sixties with alopecia areata. Some clones in this sample may be carry-over from other donors' samples. CDR3s include the opening cysteine and the closing phenylalanine or tryptophan. The D gene is left open where the match is weak. Not all rows give a size; the values are once, few, many and, for expanded clones, a class.

clone size,V gene,J gene,D gene,CDR3 protein,CDR3 DNA
once,TRBV2,TRBJ1-5,-,CASTLGRRQPQHF,TGTGCCAGCACCTTGGGCAGGCGCCAGCCCCAGCATTTT
-,TRBV27,TRBJ2-7,TRBD1,CASSRRTGERPEQYF,TGTGCCAGCTCGAGACGGACAGGGGAGCGGCCCGAGCAGTACTTC
few,TRBV6-2/TRBV6-3,TRBJ2-7,-,CASSYEESPSEQYF,TGTGCCAGCAGTTACGAAGAGTCTCCGAGCGAGCAGTACTTC
few,TRBV28,TRBJ2-7,-,CAVREPYEQYF,TGTGCGGTCCGTGAGCCCTACGAGCAGTACTTC
-,TRBV12-3/TRBV12-4,TRBJ2-1,TRBD2,CASSLVAGVSYNEQFF,TGTGCCAGCAGTTTGGTAGCGGGGGTCTCCTACAATGAGCAGTTCTTC
few,TRBV12-5,TRBJ2-1,-,CASGLGQPPDNEQFF,TGTGCTAGTGGTTTGGGACAGCCCCCCGACAATGAGCAGTTCTTC
-,TRBV7-2,TRBJ2-7,-,CASSLRRDTYEQYF,TGTGCCAGCAGCTTGCGACGGGATACCTACGAGCAGTACTTC
few,TRBV6-6,TRBJ1-5,-,CASSSTDQGSNQPQHF,TGTGCCAGCAGTTCTACTGACCAGGGTAGCAATCAGCCCCAGCATTTT
-,TRBV20-1,TRBJ2-3,TRBD2,CSARGSGRDTQYF,TGCAGTGCTAGAGGTAGCGGGAGAGATACGCAGTATTTT
many,TRBV7-2,TRBJ2-7,-,CASSPGSRPYEQYF,TGTGCCAGCAGCCCAGGATCCCGCCCCTACGAGCAGTACTTC
-,TRBV12-3/TRBV12-4,TRBJ1-5,-,CASLYRDPGQPQHF,TGTGCCAGCCTCTACCGGGACCCGGGTCAGCCCCAGCATTTT
-,TRBV2,TRBJ1-4,-,CASGEKLFF,TGTGCCAGCGGAGAAAAACTGTTTTTT
-,TRBV5-4,TRBJ2-7,-,CASSFELRSAYEQYF,TGTGCCAGCAGCTTTGAACTCAGGAGCGCCTACGAGCAGTACTTC
-,TRBV20-1,TRBJ1-6,-,CSARPYHNSPLHF,TGCAGTGCACGCCCCTACCATAATTCACCCCTCCACTTT
few,TRBV3-1,TRBJ1-6,-,CASSPNRDPGRLHF,TGTGCCAGCAGCCCGAACCGGGACCCCGGGCGGCTCCACTTT
-,TRBV18,TRBJ2-1,-,CASSPREKHEQFF,TGTGCCAGCTCACCAAGGGAGAAGCATGAGCAGTTCTTC
-,TRBV6-2/TRBV6-3,TRBJ1-1,TRBD1,CASSITGGQHTEAFF,TGTGCCAGCAGTATCACAGGGGGCCAGCACACTGAAGCTTTCTTT
-,TRBV20-1,TRBJ1-5,-,CSAGDQFNQPQHF,TGCAGTGCTGGGGATCAATTCAATCAGCCCCAGCATTTT
-,TRBV7-6,TRBJ2-5,TRBD2,CASILVWTSGAGTQYF,TGTGCCAGCATCTTAGTTTGGACTAGCGGTGCGGGGACCCAGTACTTC
-,TRBV7-8,TRBJ2-1,TRBD2,CASSLVAGGVNEQFF,TGTGCCAGCAGCTTAGTTGCGGGAGGGGTCAATGAGCAGTTCTTC
-,TRBV5-5,TRBJ1-5,-,CASSLPVRGEAQHF,TGTGCCAGCAGCTTGCCTGTCAGGGGAGAAGCCCAGCATTTT
few,TRBV29-1,TRBJ2-3,TRBD2,CSVVELAGGARDF,TGCAGCGTTGTGGAACTAGCGGGAGGGGCGCGGGATTTT
few,TRBV10-3,TRBJ2-3,TRBD1,CAIRTGDLTDTQYF,TGTGCCATCAGGACAGGGGATTTAACAGATACGCAGTATTTT
-,TRBV5-1,TRBJ1-1,TRBD1,CASSRQGALNTEAFF,TGCGCCAGCAGTAGACAGGGGGCCCTGAACACTGAAGCTTTCTTT
-,TRBV20-1,TRBJ2-3,-,CSAFIRGSPNTDTQYF,TGCAGTGCCTTTATCCGGGGCAGTCCAAACACAGATACGCAGTATTTT
many,TRBV7-9,TRBJ1-6,TRBD1,CASSKTGGSPLHF,TGTGCCAGCAGCAAGACAGGGGGTTCACCCCTCCACTTT
-,TRBV4-3,TRBJ2-7,-,CASSQKRGNEQYF,TGCGCCAGCAGCCAAAAGAGGGGTAACGAGCAGTACTTC
once,TRBV2,TRBJ1-4,TRBD1,CASRTGVEKLFF,TGTGCCAGCAGGACAGGGGTTGAAAAACTGTTTTTT
-,TRBV7-2,TRBJ1-1,-,CASSSQQGSNTEAFF,TGTGCCAGCAGCTCTCAACAGGGATCTAACACTGAAGCTTTCTTT
-,TRBV7-2,TRBJ1-1,-,CASSPYMNTEAFF,TGTGCCAGCAGCCCCTACATGAACACTGAAGCTTTCTTT
many,TRBV12-3/TRBV12-4,TRBJ1-4,-,CASSAGEKLFF,TGTGCCAGCAGTGCAGGGGAAAAACTGTTTTTT
few,TRBV9,TRBJ2-6,-,CASSVSPLITGTADSGANVLTF,TGTGCCAGCAGCGTATCCCCGTTGATTACCGGGACTGCAGACTCTGGGGCCAACGTCCTGACTTTC
many,TRBV4-3,TRBJ2-3,TRBD1,CASSQDSTGGGTDTQYF,TGCGCCAGCAGCCAAGATAGTACAGGGGGAGGAACAGATACGCAGTATTTT
few,TRBV21-1,TRBJ2-1,-,CASSNPRDRVSYNEQFF,TGTGCCAGCAGCAATCCCCGAGACAGGGTCTCCTACAATGAGCAGTTCTTC
few,TRBV28,TRBJ2-7,TRBD2,CASQRVGLAGGYEQYF,TGTGCCAGCCAACGAGTCGGACTAGCGGGAGGCTACGAGCAGTACTTC